Listed below are T cell receptor beta chains from one sample, sequenced in a study of blood T cell repertoires in COVID-19. Method: immunoSEQ multiplex PCR; TCRdb's copy keeps in-frame clones and lacks some. The repertoire holds about 150,000 clones, with more than 85% as singletons. Sequenced sample: peripheral blood. Every receptor here comes from a man aged 55 to 70 with COVID-19, enrolled during active disease. CDR3s include the opening cysteine and the closing phenylalanine or tryptophan. Fields, in order: D gene, J gene, V gene, clone size, CDR3 DNA, CDR3 protein. A D gene is named only where the DNA matches it firmly. Rows may omit the clone size; those that give it use once, few, many or a size class.

d_gene: -
j_gene: TRBJ1-2
v_gene: TRBV19
abundance: -
CDR3nt: TGTGCCAGTAGTAGCGGACTGATAAACTATGGCTACACCTTC
CDR3aa: CASSSGLINYGYTF

d_gene: -
j_gene: TRBJ1-3
v_gene: TRBV11-2
abundance: -
CDR3nt: TGTGCCAGCAGCTTAAACGGACAGACGATCTCTGGAAACACCATATATTTT
CDR3aa: CASSLNGQTISGNTIYF

d_gene: -
j_gene: TRBJ2-2
v_gene: TRBV7-3
abundance: few
CDR3nt: TGTGCCAGCAGCCCTGGAGGGCTGGGGGAGCTGTTTTTT
CDR3aa: CASSPGGLGELFF

d_gene: TRBD1
j_gene: TRBJ1-5
v_gene: TRBV3-1/TRBV3-2
abundance: -
CDR3nt: TGTGCCAGCAGCCAAGGGACAGGGGGAATTCAGCCCCAGCATTTT
CDR3aa: CASSQGTGGIQPQHF

d_gene: TRBD1
j_gene: TRBJ2-7
v_gene: TRBV7-2
abundance: -
CDR3nt: TGTGCCAGCAGGGACTCAGGGGGCGAGCAGTACTTC
CDR3aa: CASRDSGGEQYF

d_gene: TRBD1
j_gene: TRBJ2-5
v_gene: TRBV9
abundance: -
CDR3nt: TGTGCCAGCAGCACACGACAGGGGGAAACAGAGACCCAGTACTTC
CDR3aa: CASSTRQGETETQYF

d_gene: -
j_gene: TRBJ1-1
v_gene: TRBV5-4
abundance: -
CDR3nt: TGTGCCAGCAGCCCGGGGGGGTACGGGAACACTGAAGCTTTCTTT
CDR3aa: CASSPGGYGNTEAFF

d_gene: -
j_gene: TRBJ1-5
v_gene: TRBV6-5
abundance: -
CDR3nt: TGTGCCAGCAGTTTCCAGGGACACGCATGGCCCCAGCATTTT
CDR3aa: CASSFQGHAWPQHF

d_gene: TRBD2
j_gene: TRBJ2-5
v_gene: TRBV29-1
abundance: -
CDR3nt: TGCAGTGTCAGGAGCGGGGGTGGAGAGACCCAGTACTTC
CDR3aa: CSVRSGGGETQYF

d_gene: TRBD2
j_gene: TRBJ2-3
v_gene: TRBV6-5
abundance: few
CDR3nt: TGTGCCAGCAGTTACTCTAGCGGGAGGACAGATACGCAGTATTTT
CDR3aa: CASSYSSGRTDTQYF

d_gene: TRBD1
j_gene: TRBJ2-7
v_gene: TRBV27
abundance: -
CDR3nt: TGTGCCAGCAGTGTAGACAGGGGGCACTCCTACGAGCAGTACTTC
CDR3aa: CASSVDRGHSYEQYF

d_gene: -
j_gene: TRBJ1-3
v_gene: TRBV6-2/TRBV6-3
abundance: -
CDR3nt: TGTGCCAGCAGTATAGGGACATCTGGAAACACCATATATTTT
CDR3aa: CASSIGTSGNTIYF

d_gene: TRBD1
j_gene: TRBJ1-1
v_gene: TRBV29-1
abundance: -
CDR3nt: TGCAGCGTTCAACAGGGGGCCAACACTGAAGCTTTCTTT
CDR3aa: CSVQQGANTEAFF

d_gene: -
j_gene: TRBJ2-4
v_gene: TRBV16
abundance: -
CDR3nt: TGTGCCAGCAGCCAGACGGGAAAAAACATTCAGTACTTC
CDR3aa: CASSQTGKNIQYF

d_gene: TRBD2
j_gene: TRBJ2-7
v_gene: TRBV18
abundance: -
CDR3nt: TGTGCCAGCTCAGCGGGGGGCCGCTCCTACGAGCAGTACTTC
CDR3aa: CASSAGGRSYEQYF

d_gene: -
j_gene: TRBJ2-7
v_gene: TRBV11-3
abundance: -
CDR3nt: TGTGCCAGCAGCTTAGCCCACTCCTACGAGCAGTACTTC
CDR3aa: CASSLAHSYEQYF

d_gene: -
j_gene: TRBJ2-1
v_gene: TRBV18
abundance: -
CDR3nt: TGTGCCAGCTCACCAACGTTAGGGGATGAGCAGTTCTTC
CDR3aa: CASSPTLGDEQFF

d_gene: -
j_gene: TRBJ1-2
v_gene: TRBV2
abundance: -
CDR3nt: TGTGCCAGCAGTGACCGCTCAGGGGTTGAGGGCTACACCTTC
CDR3aa: CASSDRSGVEGYTF